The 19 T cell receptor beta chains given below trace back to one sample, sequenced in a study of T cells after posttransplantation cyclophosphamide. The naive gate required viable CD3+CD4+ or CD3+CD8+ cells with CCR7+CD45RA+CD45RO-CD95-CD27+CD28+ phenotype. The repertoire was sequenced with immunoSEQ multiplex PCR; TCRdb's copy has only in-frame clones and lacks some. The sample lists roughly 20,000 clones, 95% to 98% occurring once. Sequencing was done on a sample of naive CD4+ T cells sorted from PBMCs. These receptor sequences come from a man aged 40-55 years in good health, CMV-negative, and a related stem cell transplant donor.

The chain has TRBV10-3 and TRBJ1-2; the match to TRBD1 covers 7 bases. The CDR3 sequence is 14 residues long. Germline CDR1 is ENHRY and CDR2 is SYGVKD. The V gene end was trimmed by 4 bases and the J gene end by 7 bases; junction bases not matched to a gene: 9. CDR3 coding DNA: TGTGCCATCAGTGTGGAGGGGGCAGCAGGTGGCTACACCTTC. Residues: CAISVEGAAGGYTF.

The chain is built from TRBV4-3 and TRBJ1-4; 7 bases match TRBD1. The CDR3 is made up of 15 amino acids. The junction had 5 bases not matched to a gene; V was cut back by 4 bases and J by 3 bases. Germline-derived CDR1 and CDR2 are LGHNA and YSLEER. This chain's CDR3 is CASSPQTGSNEKLFF. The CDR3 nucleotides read TGCGCCAGCAGCCCGCAGACAGGGTCTAATGAAAAACTGTTTTTT.

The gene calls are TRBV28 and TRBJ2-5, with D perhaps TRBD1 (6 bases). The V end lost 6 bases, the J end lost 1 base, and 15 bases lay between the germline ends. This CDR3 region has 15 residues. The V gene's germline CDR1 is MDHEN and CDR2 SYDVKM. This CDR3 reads CASRPGTLTQETQYF. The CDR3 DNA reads TGTGCCAGCAGGCCCGGGACACTCACCCAAGAGACCCAGTACTTC.

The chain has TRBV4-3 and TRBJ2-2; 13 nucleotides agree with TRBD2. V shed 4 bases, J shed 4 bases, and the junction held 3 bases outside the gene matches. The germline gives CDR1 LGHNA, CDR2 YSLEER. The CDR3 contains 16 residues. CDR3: CASSLTSGRATGELFF. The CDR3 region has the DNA TGCGCCAGCAGCCTAACTAGCGGGAGGGCCACCGGGGAGCTGTTTTTT.

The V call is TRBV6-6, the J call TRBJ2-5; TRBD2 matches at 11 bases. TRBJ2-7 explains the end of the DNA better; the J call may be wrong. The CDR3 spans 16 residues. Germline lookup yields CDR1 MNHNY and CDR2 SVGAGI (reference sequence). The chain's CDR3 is CASSYATSGRGYEQYF. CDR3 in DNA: TGTGCCAGCAGTTACGCCACTAGCGGGAGAGGCTACGAGCAGTACTTC.

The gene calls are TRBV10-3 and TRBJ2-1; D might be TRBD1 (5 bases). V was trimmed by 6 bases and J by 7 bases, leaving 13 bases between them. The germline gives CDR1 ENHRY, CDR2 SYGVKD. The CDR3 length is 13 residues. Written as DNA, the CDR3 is TGTGCCATCAGCCACAGGATTTCTAATGAGCAGTTCTTC. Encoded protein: CAISHRISNEQFF.

CDR3 in amino acids: CAWSELRRVYGYTF. In DNA, the CDR3 is TGTGCCTGGAGTGAATTGAGGCGGGTCTATGGCTACACCTTC. The chain joins TRBV30 to TRBJ1-2; no clear D gene. Trimming shortened V by 1 base and J by 4 bases, and 13 bases separated the two germline ends. Looked up from germline, CDR1 is GTSNPN and CDR2 is SVGIG (reference sequence). The CDR3 is 14 residues long.

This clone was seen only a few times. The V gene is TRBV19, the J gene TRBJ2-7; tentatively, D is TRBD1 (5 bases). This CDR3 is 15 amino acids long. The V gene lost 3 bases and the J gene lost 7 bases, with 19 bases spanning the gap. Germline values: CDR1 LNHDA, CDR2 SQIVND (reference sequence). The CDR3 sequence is CASSMVAGMTSEQYF. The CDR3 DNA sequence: TGTGCCAGTAGTATGGTCGCAGGGATGACGAGTGAGCAGTACTTC.

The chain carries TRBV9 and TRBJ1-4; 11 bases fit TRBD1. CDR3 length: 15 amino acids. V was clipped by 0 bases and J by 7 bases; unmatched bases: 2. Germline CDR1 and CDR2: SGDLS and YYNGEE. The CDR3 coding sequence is TGTGCCAGCAGCGTAGGGACAGGGGGCTTTGAAAAACTGTTTTTT. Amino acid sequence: CASSVGTGGFEKLFF.

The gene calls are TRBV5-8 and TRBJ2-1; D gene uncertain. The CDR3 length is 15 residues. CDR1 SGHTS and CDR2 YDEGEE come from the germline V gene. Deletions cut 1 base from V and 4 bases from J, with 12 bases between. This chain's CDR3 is CASSLRLPNYNEQFF. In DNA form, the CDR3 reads TGTGCCAGCAGCTTGCGACTGCCGAATTACAATGAGCAGTTCTTC. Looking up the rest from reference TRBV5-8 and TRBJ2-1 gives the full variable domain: EAGVTQSPTHLIKTRGQQATLRCSPISGHTSVYWYQQALGLGLQFLLWYDEGEERNRGNFPPRFSGRQFPNYSSELNVNALELEDSALYLCASSLRLPNYNEQFFGPGTRLTVL.

As DNA, the CDR3 is TGTGCCAGCAGCTTATTTTCTAGCGGGAGCGAAGATACGCAGTATTTT. Its protein product is CASSLFSSGSEDTQYF. V gene TRBV7-6 combines with J gene TRBJ2-3; 10 bases are a match to TRBD2. The CDR3 contains 16 residues. The trim removed 2 bases at V and 5 bases at J, leaving 7 bases unmatched. The germline CDR1 and CDR2 sequences are SGHVS and FNYEAQ.

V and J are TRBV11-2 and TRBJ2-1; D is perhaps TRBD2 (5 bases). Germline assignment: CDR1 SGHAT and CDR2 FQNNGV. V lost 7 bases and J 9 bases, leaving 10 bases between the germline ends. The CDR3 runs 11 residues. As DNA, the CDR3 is TGTGCCAGCACCACGGGGTTTGAGCAGTTCTTC. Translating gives CASTTGFEQFF.

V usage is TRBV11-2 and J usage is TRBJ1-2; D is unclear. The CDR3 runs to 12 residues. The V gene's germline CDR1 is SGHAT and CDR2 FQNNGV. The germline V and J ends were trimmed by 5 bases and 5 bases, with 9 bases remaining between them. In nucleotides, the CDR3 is TGTGCCAGCAGCCCGACTGGTTATGGCTACACCTTC. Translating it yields CASSPTGYGYTF.

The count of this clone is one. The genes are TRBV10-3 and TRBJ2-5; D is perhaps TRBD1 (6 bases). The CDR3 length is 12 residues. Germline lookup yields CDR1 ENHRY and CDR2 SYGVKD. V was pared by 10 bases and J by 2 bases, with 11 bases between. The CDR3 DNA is TGTGCCACCCAGGGGCCTCAAGAGACCCAGTACTTC. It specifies CATQGPQETQYF.

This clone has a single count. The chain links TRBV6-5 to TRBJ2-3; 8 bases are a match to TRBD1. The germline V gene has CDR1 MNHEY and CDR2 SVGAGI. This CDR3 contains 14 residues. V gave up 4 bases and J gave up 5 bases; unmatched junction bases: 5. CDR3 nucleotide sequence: TGTGCCAGCAGTTCCGGACAGGGAAGAGATACGCAGTATTTT. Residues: CASSSGQGRDTQYF.

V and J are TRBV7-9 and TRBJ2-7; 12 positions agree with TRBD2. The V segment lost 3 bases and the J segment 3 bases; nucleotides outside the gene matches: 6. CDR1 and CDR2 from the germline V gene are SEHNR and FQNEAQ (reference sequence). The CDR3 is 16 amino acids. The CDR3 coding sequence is TGTGCCAGCAGCTTGTTGACTAGCGGGAGTCTCTACGAGCAGTACTTC. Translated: CASSLLTSGSLYEQYF.

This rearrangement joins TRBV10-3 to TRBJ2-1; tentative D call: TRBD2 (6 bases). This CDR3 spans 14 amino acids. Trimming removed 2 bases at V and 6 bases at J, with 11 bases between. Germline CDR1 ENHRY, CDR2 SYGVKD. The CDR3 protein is CAISEGLGGNEQFF. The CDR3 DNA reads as TGTGCCATCAGTGAGGGTCTCGGGGGCAATGAGCAGTTCTTC.

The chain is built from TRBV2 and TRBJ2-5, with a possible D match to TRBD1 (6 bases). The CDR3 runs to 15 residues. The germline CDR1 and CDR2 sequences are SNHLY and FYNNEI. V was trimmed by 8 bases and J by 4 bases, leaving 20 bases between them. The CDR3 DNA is TGTGCCAGCGAAATCCGAACAGGGTCTCTAGAGACCCAGTACTTC. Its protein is CASEIRTGSLETQYF. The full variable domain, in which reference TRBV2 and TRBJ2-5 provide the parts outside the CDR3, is EPEVTQTPSHQVTQMGQEVILRCVPISNHLYFYWYRQILGQKVEFLVSFYNNEISEKSEIFDDQFSVERPDGSNFTLKIRSTKLEDSAMYFCASEIRTGSLETQYFGPGTRLLVL.

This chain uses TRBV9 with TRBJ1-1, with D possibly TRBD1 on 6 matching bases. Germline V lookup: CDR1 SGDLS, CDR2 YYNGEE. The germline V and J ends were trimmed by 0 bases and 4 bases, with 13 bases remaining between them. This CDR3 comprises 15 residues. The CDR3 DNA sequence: TGTGCCAGCAGCGTAGTACCGGCAGGGGCCACTGAAGCTTTCTTT. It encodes CASSVVPAGATEAFF. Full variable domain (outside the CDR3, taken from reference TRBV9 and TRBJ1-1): DSGVTQTPKHLITATGQRVTLRCSPRSGDLSVYWYQQSLDQGLQFLIQYYNGEERAKGNILERFSAQQFPDLHSELNLSSLELGDSALYFCASSVVPAGATEAFFGQGTRLTVV.